One sample yielded the 7 T cell receptor beta chains listed below, sequenced in a study of control samples from healthy donors and cancer patients. Repertoires were generated with immunoSEQ multiplex PCR, while TCRdb's copy carries only in-frame clones and drops some. This table holds 100,000 to 150,000 clones, more than 75% found once. Material for sequencing was blood. The source is a man aged 60 to 75 in good health.

The chain employs TRBV10-1 and TRBJ1-4; TRBD1 matches at 7 bases. This CDR3 is built from 18 residues. Germline values: CDR1 WNHNN, CDR2 SYGVQD (reference sequence). The ends lost 6 bases at V and 8 bases at J; junction bases unmatched: 21. CDR3 DNA sequence: TGCGCCAGCAGAGACACCGGGGGCGGCAGGGGGGCTAGGGAAAAACTGTTTTTT. It translates to CASRDTGGGRGAREKLFF.

The chain links TRBV27 to TRBJ2-7; D is unresolved. CDR1 is MNHEY and CDR2 is SMNVEV in the germline V gene (reference sequence). Trimming shortened V by 2 bases and J by 4 bases, and 9 bases separated the two germline ends. The CDR3 sequence is 13 residues long. CDR3: CASSLRAEYEQYF. As DNA, the CDR3 is TGTGCCAGCAGTTTAAGGGCAGAGTACGAGCAGTACTTC.

The chain joins TRBV27 to TRBJ2-3; 10 bases match TRBD1. The length of the CDR3 is 18 residues. Germline V lookup: CDR1 MNHEY, CDR2 SMNVEV (reference sequence). With V trimmed by 6 bases and J by 0 bases, 12 bases remained unmatched. In nucleotides, the CDR3 is TGTGCCAGCAGCTATGCGGGACAGGGGCTGGGAAGCACAGATACGCAGTATTTT. It yields the protein CASSYAGQGLGSTDTQYF.

This clone was observed a single time. The chain has TRBV28 and TRBJ2-4; TRBD1 might be the D (6 bases). The CDR3 sequence is 16 residues long. Germline loops: CDR1 MDHEN, CDR2 SYDVKM. V lost 6 bases and J 0 bases, leaving 15 bases between the germline ends. The CDR3 loop is CASSSSSGVAKNIQYF. CDR3 in DNA: TGTGCCAGCAGCTCTTCGTCAGGGGTAGCCAAAAACATTCAGTACTTC.

This chain uses TRBV20-1 with TRBJ1-4, with D uncertain. Germline V gene data show CDR1 as DFQATT and CDR2 as SNEGSKA (reference sequence). The CDR3 contains 9 residues. V was clipped by 8 bases and J by 5 bases, with 3 bases between them. The DNA for the CDR3 is TGCAGTCAAAATGAAAAACTGTTTTTT. The encoded protein is CSQNEKLFF.

This chain links TRBV11-2 with TRBJ1-3, with D maybe TRBD1 (5 bases). This CDR3 is 12 amino acids long. Deletions cut 8 bases from V and 2 bases from J, with 7 bases between. Germline V lookup: CDR1 SGHAT, CDR2 FQNNGV. Here the CDR3 DNA reads TGTGCCAGCGGGACTCCTGGAAACACCATATATTTT. Translation: CASGTPGNTIYF.

The chain combines TRBV5-1 with TRBJ2-3, with D possibly being TRBD1 (6 bases). The V gene lost 0 bases and the J gene lost 6 bases, with 14 bases spanning the gap. This CDR3 has 15 residues. Germline V gives CDR1 SGHRS, CDR2 YFSETQ. Here the CDR3 DNA reads TGCGCCAGCAGCTTGGGGCCACAGGGACCTGATACGCAGTATTTT. This translates into CASSLGPQGPDTQYF. Full variable domain (missing parts from reference TRBV5-1 and TRBJ2-3): KAGVTQTPRYLIKTRGQQVTLSCSPISGHRSVSWYQQTPGQGLQFLFEYFSETQRNKGNFPGRFSGRQFSNSRSEMNVSTLELGDSALYLCASSLGPQGPDTQYFGPGTRLTVL.